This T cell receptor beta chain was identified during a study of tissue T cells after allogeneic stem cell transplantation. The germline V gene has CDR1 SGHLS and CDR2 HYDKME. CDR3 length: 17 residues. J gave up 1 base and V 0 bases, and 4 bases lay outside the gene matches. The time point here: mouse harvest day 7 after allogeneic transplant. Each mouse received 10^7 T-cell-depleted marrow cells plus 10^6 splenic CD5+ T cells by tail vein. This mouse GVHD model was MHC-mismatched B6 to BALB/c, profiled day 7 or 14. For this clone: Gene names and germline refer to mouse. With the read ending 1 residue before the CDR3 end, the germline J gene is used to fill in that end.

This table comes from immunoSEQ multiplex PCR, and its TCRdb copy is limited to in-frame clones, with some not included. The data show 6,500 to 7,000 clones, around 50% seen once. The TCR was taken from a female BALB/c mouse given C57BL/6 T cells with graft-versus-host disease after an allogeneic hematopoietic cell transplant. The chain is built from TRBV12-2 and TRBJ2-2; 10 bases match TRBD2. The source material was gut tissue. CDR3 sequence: CASSLDWGVLNTGQLYF. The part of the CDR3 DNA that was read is TGTGCCAGCTCTCTCGACTGGGGGGTCCTAAACACCGGGCAGCTCTAC.